The 8 T cell receptor beta chains presented below share a single source sample, sequenced in a study of T cell changes during pregnancy in multiple sclerosis. Profiling relied on immunoSEQ multiplex PCR, and the TCRdb table lists in-frame clones only, not all of them. Found here are 50,000 to 70,000 clones, about nine tenths of them singletons; the top ten hold over 1%. This material consisted of peripheral blood, taken after pregnancy. The receptors come from a female donor in good health, enrolled as a control in a pregnancy study.

The chain links TRBV6-9 to TRBJ2-7; the match to TRBD1 covers 9 bases. Germline V lookup: CDR1 MNHGY, CDR2 SVAAGI. Trimming at V came to 2 bases and at J to 7 bases, leaving 15 bases not matched to a gene. This CDR3 contains 17 residues. In DNA, the CDR3 is TGTGCCAGCAGTTATAACACTTCCGGACAGGGGCCAGTGGAGCAGTACTTC. The encoded protein is CASSYNTSGQGPVEQYF.

The chain links TRBV5-1 to TRBJ1-1, with D maybe TRBD1 (5 bases). The ends were cut back, 0 bases at V and 0 bases at J, with 12 bases in the middle. Germline loops: CDR1 SGHRS, CDR2 YFSETQ. CDR3 length: 16 amino acids. CDR3 region: CASSLEYAGLNTEAFF. The DNA of the CDR3 is TGCGCCAGCAGCTTGGAATATGCAGGGCTGAACACTGAAGCTTTCTTT.

The chain carries TRBV6-5 and TRBJ2-7, with 7 bases that match TRBD1. The length of the CDR3 is 15 residues. The germline gives CDR1 MNHEY, CDR2 SVGAGI. V gave up 6 bases and J gave up 3 bases; unmatched junction bases: 11. This CDR3 reads CASRYGQDLHYEQYF. The DNA of the CDR3 is TGTGCCAGCAGATACGGACAGGACTTACACTACGAGCAGTACTTC.

The chain combines TRBV30 with TRBJ1-5, with D maybe TRBD1 (5 bases). Trimming cost V 2 bases and J 3 bases, with 17 bases left between them. This CDR3 is 16 amino acids long. Looked up from germline, CDR1 is GTSNPN and CDR2 is SVGIG (reference sequence). The CDR3 region has the DNA TGTGCCTGGAGTCCTGGCGGGACCGGATTCAATCAGCCCCAGCATTTT. Translation: CAWSPGGTGFNQPQHF.

The chain couples TRBV7-9 to TRBJ2-7, with 10 bases lining up with TRBD1. Germline lookup yields CDR1 SEHNR and CDR2 FQNEAQ (reference sequence). The V gene end was trimmed by 11 bases and the J gene end by 6 bases; junction bases not matched to a gene: 10. This CDR3 is 13 amino acids long. DNA for the CDR3: TGTGCCTGCGGACGACAGGGGGCTTCCGAGCAGTACTTC. This codes for CACGRQGASEQYF.

V gene TRBV18 combines with J gene TRBJ1-1; the D gene is possibly TRBD1 (5 bases). V was pared by 3 bases and J by 3 bases, with 14 bases between. CDR1 and CDR2 (germline): KGHSH, LQKENI. The CDR3 sequence is 15 residues long. CDR3 sequence reads: CASSPRLGGDTEAFF. As DNA, the CDR3 is TGTGCCAGCTCACCGCGACTGGGGGGGGACACTGAAGCTTTCTTT.

CDR3 nucleotide sequence: TGCGCCAGCAGTTGGGGGCGGCCGGGCACCGGGGAGCTGTTTTTT. It codes for CASSWGRPGTGELFF. The V and J genes are TRBV4-3 and TRBJ2-2; tentative D call: TRBD1 (6 bases). The CDR3 is 15 residues long. The germline V and J ends were trimmed by 6 bases and 4 bases, with 15 bases remaining between them. CDR1 is LGHNA, CDR2 YSLEER, per germline.

The chain recombines TRBV5-1 with TRBJ1-4; D is ambiguous. Trimming took 0 bases from V and 0 from J, leaving 6 bases between them. The CDR3 runs to 15 residues. Germline CDR1 SGHRS, CDR2 YFSETQ. This chain's CDR3 is CASSLGRATNEKLFF. As DNA, the CDR3 is TGCGCCAGCAGCTTGGGCCGAGCAACTAATGAAAAACTGTTTTTT.